This TCR beta chain emerged from a study of T cells in localized non-small cell lung cancer. Study findings and constraints: Sequencing was limited to one tumor region, leaving the possibility of heterogeneity open. Adjacent lung exhibited a median of approximately 59 among the 100 most abundant tumor clones.

Clones were sequenced by immunoSEQ multiplex PCR, and TCRdb holds only the in-frame ones, with some missing. The table has roughly 3,600 clones, around a fifth seen once; the top ten hold around 6.3%. As concerns this clone: The antigen is undetermined.

This CDR3 comprises 13 residues. The V and J ends lost 7 bases and 11 bases respectively, with 15 bases between them. Germline loops: CDR1 MNHGY, CDR2 SAAAGT. The chain carries TRBV6-8 and TRBJ1-6; D is unclear. The origin of this receptor is a man between 18 and 49 years old with stage II lung adenocarcinoma. The specimen was lung tumor tissue, collected before any cancer treatment. CDR3 nucleotides: TGTGCCAGCACCGACACCTTTCAAACACCCCTCCACTTT. Protein sequence: CASTDTFQTPLHF.